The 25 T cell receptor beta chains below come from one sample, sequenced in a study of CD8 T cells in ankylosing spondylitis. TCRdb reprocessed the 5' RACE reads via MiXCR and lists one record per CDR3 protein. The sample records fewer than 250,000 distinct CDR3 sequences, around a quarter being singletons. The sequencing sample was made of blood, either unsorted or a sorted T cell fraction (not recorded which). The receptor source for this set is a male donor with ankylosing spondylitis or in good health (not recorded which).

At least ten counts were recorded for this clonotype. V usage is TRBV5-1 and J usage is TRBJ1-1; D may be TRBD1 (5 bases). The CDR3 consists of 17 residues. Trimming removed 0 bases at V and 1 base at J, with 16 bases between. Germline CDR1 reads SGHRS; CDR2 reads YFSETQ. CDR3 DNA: TGCGCCAGCAGCTTGGCCGAAACACGGGGGTCGAACACTGAAGCTTTCTTT. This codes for CASSLAETRGSNTEAFF.

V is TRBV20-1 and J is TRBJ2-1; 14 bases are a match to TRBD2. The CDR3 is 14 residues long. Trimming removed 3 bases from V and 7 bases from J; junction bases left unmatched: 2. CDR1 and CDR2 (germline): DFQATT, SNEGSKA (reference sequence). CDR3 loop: CSASGTSGSNEQFF. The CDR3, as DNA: TGCAGTGCTAGCGGGACTAGCGGGAGTAATGAGCAGTTCTTC.

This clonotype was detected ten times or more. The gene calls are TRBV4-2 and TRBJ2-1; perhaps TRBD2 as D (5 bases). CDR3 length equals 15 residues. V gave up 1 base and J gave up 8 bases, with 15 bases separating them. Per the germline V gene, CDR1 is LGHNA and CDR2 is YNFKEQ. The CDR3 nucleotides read TGTGCCAGCAGCCAAGGTCCGGTACAGAGGGATGAGCAGTTCTTC. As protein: CASSQGPVQRDEQFF.

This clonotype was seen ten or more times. CDR3 amino acids: CASGGLGQPYNSPLHF. The CDR3 DNA is TGTGCCAGCGGTGGGCTAGGACAGCCCTATAATTCACCCCTCCACTTT. The rearrangement uses TRBV7-2 and TRBJ1-6; possibly TRBD1 for D (6 bases). In germline, CDR1 is SGHTA, CDR2 FQGNSA. The CDR3 runs to 16 residues. V was pared by 8 bases and J by 2 bases, with 16 bases between.

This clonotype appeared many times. This CDR3 is CASSKDSGSGETQYF. In DNA, the CDR3 is TGCGCCAGCAGCAAGGATAGCGGGAGCGGGGAGACCCAGTACTTC. The chain has TRBV4-3 and TRBJ2-5; TRBD2 agrees at 9 bases. V lost 5 bases and J lost 5; bases outside the gene matches: 9. Germline assignment: CDR1 LGHNA and CDR2 YSLEER. The CDR3 runs 15 residues.

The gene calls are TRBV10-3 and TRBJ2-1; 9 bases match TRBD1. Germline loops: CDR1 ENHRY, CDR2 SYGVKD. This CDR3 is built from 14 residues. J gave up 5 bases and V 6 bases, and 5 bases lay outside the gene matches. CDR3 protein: CAISLGQGNNEQFF. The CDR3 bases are TGTGCCATCAGCCTGGGACAGGGAAACAATGAGCAGTTCTTC.

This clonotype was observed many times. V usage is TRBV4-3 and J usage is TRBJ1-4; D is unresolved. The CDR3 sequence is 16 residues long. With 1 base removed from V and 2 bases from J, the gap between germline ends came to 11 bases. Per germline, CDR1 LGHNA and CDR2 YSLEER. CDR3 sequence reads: CASSQAGFGTNEKLFF. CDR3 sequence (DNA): TGCGCCAGCAGCCAAGCCGGATTTGGGACTAATGAAAAACTGTTTTTT.

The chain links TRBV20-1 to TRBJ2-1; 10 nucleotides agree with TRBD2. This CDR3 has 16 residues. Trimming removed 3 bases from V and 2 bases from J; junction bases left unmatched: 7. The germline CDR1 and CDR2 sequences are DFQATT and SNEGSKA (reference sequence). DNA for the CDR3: TGCAGTGCTAGGGACTCTAGCGGGAGTACCTACAATGAGCAGTTCTTC. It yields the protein CSARDSSGSTYNEQFF.

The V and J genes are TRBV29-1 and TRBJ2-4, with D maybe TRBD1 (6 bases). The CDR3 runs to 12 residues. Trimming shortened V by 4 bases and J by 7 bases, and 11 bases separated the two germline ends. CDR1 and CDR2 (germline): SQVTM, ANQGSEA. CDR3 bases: TGCAGCGTTGCTCAGGGGCTGAACATTCAGTACTTC. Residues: CSVAQGLNIQYF.

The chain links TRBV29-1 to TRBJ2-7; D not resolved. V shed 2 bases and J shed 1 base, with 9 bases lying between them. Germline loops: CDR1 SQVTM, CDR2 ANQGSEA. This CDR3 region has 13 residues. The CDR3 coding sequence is TGCAGCGTTGAACTTGCTGGATCCTACGAGCAGTACTTC. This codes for CSVELAGSYEQYF.

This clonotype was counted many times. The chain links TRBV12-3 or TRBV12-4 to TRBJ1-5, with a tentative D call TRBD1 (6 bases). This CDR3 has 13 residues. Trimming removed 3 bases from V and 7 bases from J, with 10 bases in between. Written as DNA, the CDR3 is TGTGCCAGCAGTTTCGGGGGCGAACAGCCCCAGCATTTT. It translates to CASSFGGEQPQHF.

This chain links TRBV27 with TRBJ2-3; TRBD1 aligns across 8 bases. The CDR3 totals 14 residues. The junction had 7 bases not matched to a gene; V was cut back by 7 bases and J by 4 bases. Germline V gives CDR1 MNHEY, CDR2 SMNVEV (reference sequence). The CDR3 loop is CASKDRDFSDTQYF. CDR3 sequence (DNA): TGTGCCAGCAAGGACAGGGACTTTTCAGATACGCAGTATTTT.

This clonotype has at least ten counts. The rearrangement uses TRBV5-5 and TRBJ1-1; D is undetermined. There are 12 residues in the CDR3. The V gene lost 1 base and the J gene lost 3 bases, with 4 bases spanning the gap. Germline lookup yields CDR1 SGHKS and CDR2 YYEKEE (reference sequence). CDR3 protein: CASSLRDTEAFF. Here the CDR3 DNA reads TGTGCCAGCAGCTTGAGAGACACTGAAGCTTTCTTT.

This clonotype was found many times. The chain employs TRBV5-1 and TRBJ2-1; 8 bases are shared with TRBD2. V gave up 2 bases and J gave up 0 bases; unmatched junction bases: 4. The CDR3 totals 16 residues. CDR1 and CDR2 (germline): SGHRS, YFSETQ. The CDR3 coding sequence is TGCGCCAGCAGCTTAACCAGCGGGAGCTCCTACAATGAGCAGTTCTTC. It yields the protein CASSLTSGSSYNEQFF.

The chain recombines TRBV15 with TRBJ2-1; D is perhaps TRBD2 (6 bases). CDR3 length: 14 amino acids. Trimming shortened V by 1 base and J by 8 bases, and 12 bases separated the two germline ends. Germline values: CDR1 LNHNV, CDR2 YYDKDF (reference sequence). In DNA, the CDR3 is TGTGCCACCAGCAGAGCGGGAGCGGACGATGAGCAGTTCTTC. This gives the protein CATSRAGADDEQFF.

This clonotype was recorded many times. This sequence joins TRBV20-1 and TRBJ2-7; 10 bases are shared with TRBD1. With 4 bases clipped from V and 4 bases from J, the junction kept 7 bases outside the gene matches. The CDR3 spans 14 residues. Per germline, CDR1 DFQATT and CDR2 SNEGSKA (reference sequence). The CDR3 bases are TGCAGTGCTATTGGGACAGGGGCTTCGTACGAGCAGTACTTC. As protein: CSAIGTGASYEQYF.

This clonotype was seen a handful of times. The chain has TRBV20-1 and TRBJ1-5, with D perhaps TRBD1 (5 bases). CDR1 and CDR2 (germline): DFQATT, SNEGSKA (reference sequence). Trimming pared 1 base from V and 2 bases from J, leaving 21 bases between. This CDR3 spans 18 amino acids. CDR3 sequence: CSARARAGWDSGNQPQHF. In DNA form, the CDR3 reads TGCAGTGCTAGAGCTAGGGCAGGGTGGGATTCTGGCAATCAGCCCCAGCATTTT.

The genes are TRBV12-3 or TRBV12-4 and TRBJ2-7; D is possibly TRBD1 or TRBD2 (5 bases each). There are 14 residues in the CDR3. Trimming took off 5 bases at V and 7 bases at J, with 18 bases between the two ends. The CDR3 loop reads CASSAPWGLREQYF. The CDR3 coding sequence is TGTGCCAGCAGTGCCCCGTGGGGGTTGCGAGAGCAGTACTTC.

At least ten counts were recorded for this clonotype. The CDR3 is CASSFSGAGELFF. Here the CDR3 DNA reads TGTGCCAGCAGTTTCTCAGGCGCCGGGGAGCTGTTTTTT. V usage is TRBV27 and J usage is TRBJ2-2; D gene uncertain. The length of the CDR3 is 13 residues. Germline V gene data show CDR1 as MNHEY and CDR2 as SMNVEV (reference sequence). The germline V and J ends were trimmed by 3 bases and 6 bases, with 8 bases remaining between them.

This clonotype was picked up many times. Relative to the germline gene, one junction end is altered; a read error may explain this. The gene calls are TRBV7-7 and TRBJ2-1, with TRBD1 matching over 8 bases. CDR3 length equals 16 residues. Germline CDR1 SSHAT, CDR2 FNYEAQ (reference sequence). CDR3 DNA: TGTGCTAGCAGCTTAGCGGTGGGGACAGGATACAATGAGCAGTTCTTC. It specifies CASSLAVGTGYNEQFF. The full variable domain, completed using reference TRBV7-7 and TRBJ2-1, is GAGVSQSPRYKVTKRGQDVTLRCDPISSHATLYWYQQALGQGPEFLTYFNYEAQPDKSGLPSDRFSAERPEGSISTLTIQRTEQRDSAMYRCASSLAVGTGYNEQFFGPGTRLTVL.

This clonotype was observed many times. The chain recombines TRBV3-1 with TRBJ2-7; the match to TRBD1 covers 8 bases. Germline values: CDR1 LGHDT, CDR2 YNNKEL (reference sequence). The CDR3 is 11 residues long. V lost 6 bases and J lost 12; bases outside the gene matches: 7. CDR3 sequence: CASSGRGPRYF. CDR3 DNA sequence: TGTGCCAGCAGTGGCAGGGGGCCTCGGTACTTC.

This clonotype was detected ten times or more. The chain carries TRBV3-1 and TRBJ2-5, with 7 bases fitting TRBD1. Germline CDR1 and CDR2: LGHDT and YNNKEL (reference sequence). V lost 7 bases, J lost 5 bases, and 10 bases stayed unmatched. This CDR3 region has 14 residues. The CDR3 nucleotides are TGTGCCAGCAACCGGGACAGTTCCGTGGAGACCCAGTACTTC. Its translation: CASNRDSSVETQYF.

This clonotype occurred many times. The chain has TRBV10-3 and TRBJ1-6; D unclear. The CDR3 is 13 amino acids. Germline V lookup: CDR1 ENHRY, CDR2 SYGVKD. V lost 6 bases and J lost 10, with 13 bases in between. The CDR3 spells CAIRDSGGSPLHF. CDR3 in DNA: TGTGCCATCAGGGACTCCGGCGGATCACCCCTCCACTTT.

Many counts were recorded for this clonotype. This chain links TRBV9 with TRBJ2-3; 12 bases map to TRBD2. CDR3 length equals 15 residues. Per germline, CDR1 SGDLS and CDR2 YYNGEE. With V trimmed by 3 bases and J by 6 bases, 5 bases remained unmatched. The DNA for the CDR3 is TGTGCCAGCAGCGCGACTAGCGGGAGATCTGATACGCAGTATTTT. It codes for CASSATSGRSDTQYF.

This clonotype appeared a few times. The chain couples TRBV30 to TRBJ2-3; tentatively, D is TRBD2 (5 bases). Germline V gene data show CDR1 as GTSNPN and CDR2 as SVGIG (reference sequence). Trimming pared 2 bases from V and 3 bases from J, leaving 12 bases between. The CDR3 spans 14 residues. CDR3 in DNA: TGTGCCTGGAGTTCGGGTTCGGGGACAGATACGCAGTATTTT. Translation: CAWSSGSGTDTQYF. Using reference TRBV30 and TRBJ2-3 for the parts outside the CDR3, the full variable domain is SQTIHQWPATLVQPVGSPLSLECTVEGTSNPNLYWYRQAAGRGLQLLFYSVGIGQISSEVPQNLSASRPQDRQFILSSKKLLLSDSGFYLCAWSSGSGTDTQYFGPGTRLTVL.